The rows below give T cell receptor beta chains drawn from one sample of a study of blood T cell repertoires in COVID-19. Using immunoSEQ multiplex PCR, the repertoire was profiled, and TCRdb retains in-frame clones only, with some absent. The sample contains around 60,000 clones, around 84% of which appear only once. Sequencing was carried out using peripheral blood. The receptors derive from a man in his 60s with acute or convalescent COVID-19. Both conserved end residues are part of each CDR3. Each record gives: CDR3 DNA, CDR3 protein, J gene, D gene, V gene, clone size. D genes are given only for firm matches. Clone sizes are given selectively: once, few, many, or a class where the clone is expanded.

TGTGCCAGCAGAGCCGGGACAGGGGGCGTTTACGAGCAGTACTTC	CASRAGTGGVYEQYF	TRBJ2-7	TRBD1	TRBV3-1/TRBV3-2	-
TGTGCCAGCTCACCCTACGACAGGGTTTCAGCCGGGGAGCTGTTTTTT	CASSPYDRVSAGELFF	TRBJ2-2	TRBD1	TRBV18	-
TGTGCCAGCAGCTTAGCCGACACCAACTCTGGAAACACCATATATTTT	CASSLADTNSGNTIYF	TRBJ1-3	-	TRBV7-9	-
TGTGCCAGCTCCCTGGGACAGAACACCGGGGAGCTGTTTTTT	CASSLGQNTGELFF	TRBJ2-2	-	TRBV18	-
TGTGCCAGCAGCTTGAGCTTTGGGGGCACATATGGCTACACCTTC	CASSLSFGGTYGYTF	TRBJ1-2	-	TRBV5-5	-
TGTGCCAGCAGGATTGACCGCCCCGACAGGGTCACTGAAGCTTTCTTT	CASRIDRPDRVTEAFF	TRBJ1-1	TRBD1	TRBV27	-
TGCGCCAGCAGCGGAGGGGTGAAGAGTGGCTACACCTTC	CASSGGVKSGYTF	TRBJ1-2	-	TRBV5-1	-
TGTGCCAGTAGTATATCGGTTTATGGCTACACCTTC	CASSISVYGYTF	TRBJ1-2	-	TRBV19	-
TGCGCCAGCAGCTTGGGAGATGTGACAGGGCCTGAAAAACTGTTTTTT	CASSLGDVTGPEKLFF	TRBJ1-4	TRBD1	TRBV5-1	-
TGTGCCAGCAGTTTTGCGGGCGGTGAGCAGTTCTTC	CASSFAGGEQFF	TRBJ2-1	-	TRBV12-3/TRBV12-4	-
TGTGCCAGCAGTACCGACAGGGCAAGTTCACCCCTCCACTTT	CASSTDRASSPLHF	TRBJ1-6	TRBD1	TRBV11-1	-
TGTGCCAGCACCCCACTTTATAGCAATCAGCCCCAGCATTTT	CASTPLYSNQPQHF	TRBJ1-5	-	TRBV6-5	few
TGTGCCAGCAGAGCCCACGGGGCTGGGGCCAACGTCCTGACTTTC	CASRAHGAGANVLTF	TRBJ2-6	-	TRBV9	-
TGTGCCAGCAGCCGGAACCGGGACATTCAAGAGACCCAGTACTTC	CASSRNRDIQETQYF	TRBJ2-5	-	TRBV11-1	once
TGTGCCAGTGGACAGCAAAAAAATCAGCCCCAGCATTTT	CASGQQKNQPQHF	TRBJ1-5	-	TRBV19	-
TGTGCCATCAGTGGGACTAACTACGAGCAGTACTTC	CAISGTNYEQYF	TRBJ2-7	-	TRBV10-3	-
TGCAGCGTTACGGACGGTGGCGGGGGCTACACCTTC	CSVTDGGGGYTF	TRBJ1-2	-	TRBV29-1	once
TGTGCCAGCAGCCAGGCAGCGGGGGATTCACCCCTCCACTTT	CASSQAAGDSPLHF	TRBJ1-6	-	TRBV14	-
TGTGCCAGCAGCCCCGGACAGGGCCAACAAGAGACCCAGTACTTC	CASSPGQGQQETQYF	TRBJ2-5	TRBD1	TRBV5-4	-
TGTGCCAGCAGTTCCCCGATCCTACCTAGGGAGCAGTTCTTC	CASSSPILPREQFF	TRBJ2-1	-	TRBV28	-
TGCGCCAGCAGCTTGGCGGGACAGGACTACAATGAGCAGTTCTTC	CASSLAGQDYNEQFF	TRBJ2-1	TRBD1	TRBV5-1	-
TGTGCCAGCAGTGAAGCGGGGCTAGCGGTAAGGGATGAGCAGTTCTTC	CASSEAGLAVRDEQFF	TRBJ2-1	TRBD2	TRBV2	-
TGCGCCAGCAGTCACCCGACAGGGAGCTCAAATAGATCGCAGCCCCAGCATTTT	CASSHPTGSSNRSQPQHF	TRBJ1-5	TRBD1	TRBV23-1	-
TGTGCCTGGAGCGGGCAGGGCCATCAGCCCCAGCATTTT	CAWSGQGHQPQHF	TRBJ1-5	-	TRBV30	once
TGTGCCAGCAGCCAAGGAAACGGGCGGGACGTGTACTTC	CASSQGNGRDVYF	TRBJ2-7	-	TRBV3-1/TRBV3-2	-
TGTGCCAGCAGCCTATACTCCGGGACAGGAATCGAAGAGACCCAGTACTTC	CASSLYSGTGIEETQYF	TRBJ2-5	TRBD1	TRBV5-4	-
TGTGCCAGCTCACCAACAGAGGGCCCTAACTATGGCTACACCTTC	CASSPTEGPNYGYTF	TRBJ1-2	-	TRBV18	-
TGTGCCAGCAGTTCTCTCGGGGGTGCAACTAATGAAAAACTGTTTTTT	CASSSLGGATNEKLFF	TRBJ1-4	-	TRBV28	-
TGCGCCAGCAGTGAGTCCATTCAAGCGGGGGGTTCAGATACGCAGTATTTT	CASSESIQAGGSDTQYF	TRBJ2-3	TRBD2	TRBV10-1	-
TGTGCCAGCAGTAACAGGGCGGGCACTGAAGCTTTCTTT	CASSNRAGTEAFF	TRBJ1-1	-	TRBV6-2/TRBV6-3	-
TGCGCCAGCAGCCCCCCTCGGACAGGAAAAAAGGCGAATGAGCAGTTCTTC	CASSPPRTGKKANEQFF	TRBJ2-1	TRBD1	TRBV5-1	-
TGTGCCAGTAAAGGGGCCGCCGGGGGCACCGGGGAGCTGTTTTTT	CASKGAAGGTGELFF	TRBJ2-2	-	TRBV6-4	once
TGTGCCAGCACTACAGATGATCAGCCCCAGCATTTT	CASTTDDQPQHF	TRBJ1-5	-	TRBV7-9	-
TGCAGCGTTCCCCCCCCGCTAGCGGGGGGGCCCAATGAGCAGTTCTTC	CSVPPPLAGGPNEQFF	TRBJ2-1	TRBD2	TRBV29-1	-
TGTGCCAGCAGCCAACTCCCGACAGGGGGTAGTGGCTACACCTTC	CASSQLPTGGSGYTF	TRBJ1-2	TRBD1	TRBV3-1/TRBV3-2	-
TGTGCCAGCAGCCAAGGGCTAGCGGGCTCCTACGAGCAGTACTTC	CASSQGLAGSYEQYF	TRBJ2-7	TRBD2	TRBV7-9	-